These 5 T cell receptor beta chains originate from one sample sequenced in a study of beta chain features in type 1 diabetes. General study results and limits: Type 1 diabetes patients showed a moderate but significant shortening of TCRB CDR3s in all four CD4+ subsets.

Every isolated RNA sample was fully reverse transcribed, so sequencing captured expressed TCRB transcripts. Using immunoSEQ multiplex PCR, the repertoire was profiled, and TCRdb retains in-frame clones only, with some absent. There are 250,000 to 300,000 clones in the sample; 13% to 15% occur only once, and 0.017% lies in the top ten. These receptors have no identified antigens. What was sequenced was naive CD4+ T cells from blood. The receptors here all came from a man aged 30-40 years with type 1 diabetes.

This clone was detected only a few times. The chain has TRBV11-2 and TRBJ1-1; D is undetermined. Germline-derived CDR1 and CDR2 are SGHAT and FQNNGV. V shed 1 base and J shed 3 bases, with 6 bases lying between them. This CDR3 is 13 amino acids long. This CDR3 reads CASSLAGYTEAFF. The CDR3, as DNA: TGTGCCAGCAGCTTAGCGGGGTACACTGAAGCTTTCTTT.

This clone was picked up a small number of times. V and J are TRBV14 and TRBJ1-1, with D unclear. Germline V gives CDR1 SGHDN, CDR2 FVKESK. This CDR3 contains 13 residues. Deletions cut 5 bases from V and 5 bases from J, with 12 bases between. DNA for the CDR3: TGTGCCAGCAGCTACACCGCGGGGACTGAAGCTTTCTTT. It translates to CASSYTAGTEAFF.

The chain is built from TRBV5-1 and TRBJ1-1; D gene ambiguous. From germline, CDR1 is SGHRS and CDR2 YFSETQ. The V and J ends lost 1 base and 0 bases respectively, with 10 bases between them. The CDR3 loop spans 15 amino acids. The CDR3 nucleotides read TGCGCCAGCAGCTTGACAGTCCCCATGAACACTGAAGCTTTCTTT. Amino acid sequence: CASSLTVPMNTEAFF.

V is TRBV28 and J is TRBJ2-5; perhaps TRBD1 as D (6 bases). The V and J ends lost 6 bases and 7 bases respectively, with 9 bases between them. This CDR3 contains 11 residues. Germline V lookup: CDR1 MDHEN, CDR2 SYDVKM. This chain's CDR3 is CASRETGTQYF. The CDR3 nucleotides read TGTGCCAGCAGGGAGACAGGGACCCAGTACTTC.

This clone was observed a handful of times. This rearrangement joins TRBV15 to TRBJ1-1; 7 positions match TRBD1. Looked up from germline, CDR1 is LNHNV and CDR2 is YYDKDF (reference sequence). The junction had 4 bases not matched to a gene; V was cut back by 1 base and J by 2 bases. The CDR3 consists of 15 residues. This chain's CDR3 is CATSRVGQPNTEAFF. The DNA for the CDR3 is TGTGCCACCAGCAGAGTGGGACAGCCCAACACTGAAGCTTTCTTT.